This T cell receptor beta chain is drawn from a study of T cell responses to AZD1222 COVID-19 vaccine (dated by TCRdb to about 2021). Background on the whole study: AZD1222 recipients with second doses at about 4 weeks or about 12 weeks were pooled, because spike-specific TCR depth and breadth did not differ between schedules. Enrollment into the trials was organized by age into subgroups of 18-55, 56-69 and 70-plus years, and those subgroups contained approximately 150, 30 and 60 TCR-sequenced participants, respectively. TCR sequencing was performed for 230 to 250 trial participants, of whom 200 to 220 were given two doses of AZD1222 and around 25 were given two doses of MenACWY control vaccine.

The CDR3 regions of human TCRbeta chains were subjected to immunosequencing. The original pipeline was this. Repertoire TCRs were checked for matches against a reference library of SARS-CoV-2-specific TCRs that had been generated using the MIRA antigen-specificity platform. Breadth was defined as the fraction of unique TCRs that were SARS-CoV-2-associated, and depth was defined as the fraction of total T cells that were SARS-CoV-2-associated. Each spike-specific TCR was assigned to its reactive spike region and to a CD4 or CD8 class using the MIRA data. Log10-transformed breadth and depth values were compared by one-way ANOVA with Sidak's multiple comparisons tests. Sourced from immuneACCESS, this table was stored by TCRdb with only in-frame sequences that have V and J called. A share of the clones is absent; for the studies checked, an unresolved V gene accounts for under half, and the remainder has no known explanation. That table supplies the V and J calls and clone size; D and trimming were determined from the DNA. The sample profile shows 70,000 to 90,000 clones; 86% of them were found once. The ten largest clonotypes hold roughly 8.7% of the sample.

Here is what the overall study found, with its caveats: Only a handful of AZD1222 recipients were SARS-CoV-2 seropositive at baseline, limiting conclusions about previously exposed vaccinees. Nearly half of unique spike-specific TCRs reportedly recognized epitopes outside regions mutated in the B.1.351 and B.1.1.7 variants. In the small 56-69-year group, the increase in depth fell short of significance, most likely because of low power. After two AZD1222 doses, both the breadth and the depth of spike-specific TCRs were significantly higher than at day 0 and than in MenACWY recipients. Participants were mostly white British, with more females than males. The authors suggested clonal diversity may have been underestimated. Because no day 14 peak-response samples were available, repertoires were characterized only after the peak T cell response. CD4 TCRs associated with the vaccine covered the entire spike protein, and the dominant responses were in regions 160-218 and 743-854.

From the germline V gene, CDR1 is SNHLY and CDR2 is FYNNEI. Counted from cysteine to phenylalanine, this CDR3 has 10 amino acids. Only the CDR3 region is kept as DNA, spanning 30 bases read in frame from base 1. Per the publication, the time point label means: baseline before first vaccination. Vaccinee samples were obtained from the UK trials COV001 and COV002, which included a single-blind randomized controlled phase 2/3 trial of AZD1222 (ChAdOx1 nCoV-19) in healthy adults. For TCRbeta chain sequencing, PBMC samples from trial participants were taken at day 0 and at day 28 after the second dose. A remark on this clone: Its binding antigen is unknown. One end of the junction varies from germline; a read error may be responsible.

Here the sequenced sample was peripheral blood, taken on day 0 of AZD1222 vaccination. This sequence uses TRBV2 and TRBJ2-3; no D gene is confidently identified. The TCR originated in an adult in good health. The CDR3 has the sequence CASSSFSENF. In nucleotide form, the sequence is TGTGCCAGCAGTAGCTTCTCAGAGAATTTT.